The 10 T cell receptor beta chains presented below share a single source sample, sequenced in a study of regulatory T cells in long-lasting Graves disease. Time point described: persistent/refractory GD, antithyroid drugs over 5 years with positive TRAb. PBMC-extracted RNA yielded the TCR library. Building the TCR beta libraries relied on iRepertoire HTBI primers, and CDR3 regions underwent Arm-PCR. TCRdb recomputed calls from the multiplex PCR reads with MiXCR, one row per CDR3 protein. The repertoire holds about 400,000 distinct CDR3 sequences, with around 20% as singletons. The sequencing here drew on peripheral blood mononuclear cells (PBMCs), taken when the disease was refractory, from a patient treated with antithyroid drugs. Every receptor here comes from a female donor with Graves disease.

This clonotype was counted a few times. J is TRBJ2-5 and V is TRBV10-3, with a tentative D call TRBD1 (6 bases). This CDR3 comprises 16 residues. The germline CDR1 and CDR2 sequences are ENHRY and SYGVKD. Trimming stripped 2 bases from V and 0 bases from J, with 13 bases between. The CDR3 here is CAISEVGGVDQETQYF. Written as DNA, the CDR3 is TGTGCCATCAGTGAGGTAGGGGGAGTGGACCAAGAGACCCAGTACTTC.

This clonotype showed up just a few times. The chain has TRBV5-1 and TRBJ1-1, with 8 bases fitting TRBD1. This CDR3 spans 15 amino acids. The V segment lost 2 bases and the J segment 4 bases; nucleotides outside the gene matches: 7. Per the germline V gene, CDR1 is SGHRS and CDR2 is YFSETQ. The CDR3 DNA reads as TGCGCCAGCAGCTTAATCCAGGGGGCGAGCACTGAAGCTTTCTTT. Its protein product is CASSLIQGASTEAFF.

The table lists this clonotype with many counts. This rearrangement joins TRBV2 to TRBJ1-1, with a possible D match to TRBD1 (6 bases). The CDR3 loop spans 13 amino acids. V was shortened by 11 bases and J by 3 bases, with 16 bases between the two germline ends. Germline CDR1 and CDR2: SNHLY and FYNNEI. CDR3 coding DNA: TGTGCCGGGAGGAACAAGGGGGACACTGAAGCTTTCTTT. Its translation is CAGRNKGDTEAFF.

In its sample, this clonotype was seen many times. The chain joins TRBV7-2 to TRBJ2-6; no clear D. Germline V gene lookup returns CDR1 SGHTA and CDR2 FQGNSA. Trimming shortened V by 5 bases and J by 2 bases, and 7 bases separated the two germline ends. The CDR3 contains 14 residues. The CDR3 DNA follows: TGTGCCAGCAGCCCGAGACCTGGGGCCAACGTCCTGACTTTC. Translating gives CASSPRPGANVLTF.

This clonotype was counted only a few times. This chain links TRBV14 with TRBJ2-7; D ambiguous. The germline CDR1 and CDR2 sequences are SGHDN and FVKESK. CDR3 length: 12 residues. Trimming stripped 4 bases from V and 5 bases from J, with 9 bases between. In DNA, the CDR3 is TGTGCCAGCAGCCGAACCATAAACGAGCAGTACTTC. Protein product: CASSRTINEQYF.

This rearrangement joins TRBV19 to TRBJ1-5, with D tentatively TRBD1 (5 bases). V lost 5 bases and J 2 bases, leaving 16 bases between the germline ends. Germline V gives CDR1 LNHDA, CDR2 SQIVND (reference sequence). This CDR3 has 16 residues. Written as DNA, the CDR3 is TGTGCCAGTAGTTCCTTCTGGGAAGGGGGCAATCAGCCCCAGCATTTT. It encodes CASSSFWEGGNQPQHF.

Ten or more counts support this clonotype. V is TRBV7-6 and J is TRBJ2-7, with D possibly TRBD2 on 5 matching bases. The germline gives CDR1 SGHVS, CDR2 FNYEAQ. The CDR3 runs to 15 residues. V lost 5 bases, J lost 4 bases, and 18 bases lay in between. Here the CDR3 DNA reads TGTGCCAGCAGCCCCGAGTCTAGCATCGGGTACGAGCAGTACTTC. It encodes CASSPESSIGYEQYF.

The genes are TRBV28 and TRBJ2-3; 8 bases line up with TRBD2. Germline lookup yields CDR1 MDHEN and CDR2 SYDVKM. V shed 1 base and J 1 base; nucleotides not matched to a gene: 4. There are 16 residues in the CDR3. The DNA for the CDR3 is TGTGCCAGCAGTTTATTTCAGACTAGCGGCACAGATACGCAGTATTTT. As protein: CASSLFQTSGTDTQYF.

This clonotype was counted between two and nine times. The gene calls are TRBV7-9 and TRBJ1-1; a weak D match, TRBD1 (5 bases). The V and J ends lost 1 base and 4 bases respectively, with 13 bases between them. Germline V lookup: CDR1 SEHNR, CDR2 FQNEAQ (reference sequence). This CDR3 has 15 residues. CDR3 amino acids: CASSLVRGKRTEAFF. CDR3 DNA sequence: TGTGCCAGCAGCTTAGTTCGGGGCAAGCGCACTGAAGCTTTCTTT.

The chain uses TRBV7-3 and TRBJ2-2, with D possibly TRBD2 on 6 matching bases. Per germline, CDR1 SGHTA and CDR2 FQGTGA. V was pared by 5 bases and J by 4 bases, with 20 bases between. This CDR3 has 17 amino acids. The CDR3 nucleotides read TGTGCCAGCAGCCCAGCGGGTGGGCAGATGAGCACCGGGGAGCTGTTTTTT. It translates to CASSPAGGQMSTGELFF.